This T cell receptor (beta chain) emerged from a study of cytomegalovirus exposure and HLA in healthy donors (dated by TCRdb to 2017 to 2019). The study in broad terms: In an earlier analysis of under 750 of the donors, about 260 Gb of sequence data and roughly 100 million unique TCR beta sequences from roughly 200 million T cells were reported. Roughly 290 gigabases of sequencing data and around 80 million unique TCR sequences made up an early release that covered around 640 HLA-typed donors. Of the 300 to 450 genotyped donors, approximately 81% were placed in the genetic ancestry cluster associated with self-reported Caucasian donors. The study aimed to test whether cataloging public T cell receptors could reveal signatures of past pathogen exposure. The T cell repertoires of some 700 subjects were profiled by immunosequencing and related to cytomegalovirus serostatus. Along with the approximately 650-subject first cohort, a separate validation cohort of around 120 different subjects was used. High-throughput TCR immunosequencing, statistical association of individual TCRs with disease status, and machine learning were combined to predict cytomegalovirus infection status. In a later analysis, previously published TCR beta repertoires from 666 donors were re-analyzed and high-resolution HLA genotyping was added so that TCR occurrence patterns could be studied. Rather than using new phenotypic data, the later analysis identified candidate immune exposures from TCR beta sequences and from how often those sequences occurred across donors. In an earlier analysis of about 590 of the donors, high-throughput TCR beta sequencing was used to judge whether each TCR beta V gene segment behaved as functional or pseudogenic. Donor age, sex, ethnicity and CMV serostatus were collected together with the repertoire data. Genome-wide SNP genotypes for about 65% of the roughly 700 donors were used in a later genetic analysis, which treated that subset as a discovery cohort. All discovery cohort repertoires had been generated using a single sequencing platform. HLA typing included class I and class II loci at four-digit resolution. The number of donors typed differed by locus, with roughly 620-630 for A, B, C, DRB1 and DQB1, more than 500 for DQA1, over 600 for DPA1, and 450 to 480 for DPB1. Roughly 5 DR-DQ haplotypes were handled as single units for association and clustering, since linkage in the cohort was strong. Among under 450 genotyped donors of the cohort, an average of approximately 240,000 unique TCR beta nucleotide sequences were sequenced per donor, around a sixth of them non-productive. Paper-wide results and their limitations: CMV serostatus was the only immune exposure information available for the cohort. Broadly in line with IMGT annotations, most TCR beta V segments showed up in productive rearrangements about 87% or about 30% of the time in an earlier analysis of several hundred of the donors. According to a later analysis, most CMV-associated TCR beta chains appeared to be HLA-restricted, and the HLA associations seemed to be driven largely by CMV exposure. Because counts were too low, roughly 18 rarely observed V segments, including chromosome 9 orphons, were left out of the earlier analysis of approximately 500 of the donors. When HLA alleles, especially DR and DQ, strongly co-occurred, TCR associations were difficult to assign to individual alleles. While some public TCRs were present in many individuals, most TCR sequences turned up only very rarely across donors. In a later genetic analysis, a missense DCLRE1C variant was associated with V-gene and J-gene trimming of TCR beta chains, and the association was replicated in an independent cohort. The authors suggested that the approach could potentially be generalized to other disease states and immunological phenotypes. The study listed 150 to 200 TCR beta chains as associated with cytomegalovirus. A later genetic analysis reported fewer N-insertions in productive TCRs among donors in an Asian-associated ancestry cluster than the approximately 700-donor mean. This cohort had only TCR beta chains sequenced, and the lack of alpha or paired-chain data limited which features could be detected. A few of the identified cytomegalovirus-associated TCR beta chains were confirmed in vitro to be specific for cytomegalovirus antigens. Specific HLA alleles were associated with around 18,000 TCR beta sequences at a false discovery rate of 0.05 in a later analysis. A further reported finding was that TCR beta sequences accurately predicted the HLA-A and HLA-B alleles for most subjects in the first cohort. Compared with equally common non-associated chains, HLA-associated TCR beta chains in a later analysis were more clonally expanded and had lower generation probabilities. Sequencing depth was assumed to be roughly uniform across donors in the presence/absence analyses, though that assumption may not hold. A cluster of highly shared sequence variants was judged likely to be a technical artifact of the sequencing pipeline. Several of the top co-occurrence clusters appeared to be linked to parvovirus B19, influenza, CMV and Epstein-Barr virus, according to a later analysis. Correlated functional status among segregating V segments might be attributable to linkage disequilibrium, but an unknown experimental factor could not be ruled out. In a later analysis, TCR association rates were found to vary across HLA loci, with the most associated TCRs seen for DRB1 alleles and the fewest for HLA-C alleles. In both the original and validation cohorts, the classifier was reported to diagnose cytomegalovirus status with high specificity and sensitivity. Because HLA typing was missing for some donors at each locus, association tests included only the typed subset.

The cohort consisted of 670 or so healthy bone marrow donors. All cohort members were sampled while nominally healthy, although unrecorded immune exposures were likely present. The donor was CMV seropositive and belonged to the group of more than 250 seropositive cohort members. A peripheral blood sample was collected from each donor, and TCR beta sequencing was performed on peripheral blood mononuclear cells. The Qiagen DNeasy Blood Extraction Kit was used to extract genomic DNA from the blood cell samples. As regards this clone: Its binding antigen is unknown. Base qualities are not provided; no much larger clone lies one nucleotide away. Other DNA sequences within the sample encode an identical CDR3.

The library was prepared using the immunoSEQ multiplex PCR assay. For the multiplex PCR, a mixture combining 60 forward primers for TCR Vbeta segments and 13 reverse primers for TCR Jbeta segments was used. The CDR3 region of rearranged TCR beta genes was amplified from genomic DNA with a multiplex PCR assay. Amplified TCR beta libraries were sequenced as 87-base-pair reads on the Illumina HiSeq System. The authors' pipeline ran thus. A later analysis counted 75 million to 100 million unique TCR beta chains across the 650 to 800 repertoires, and approximately 11 million of these chains were shared by at least two donors. Raw reads were error-corrected and collapsed into unique sequences by a nearest-neighbor algorithm in which closely related sequences were merged to remove PCR and sequencing errors. Alignment of CDR3 sequences to IMGT reference sequences was used to assign V, D and J gene segments. Each retained sequence needed at least a six-nucleotide match to both a V gene segment and a J gene segment. A rearrangement was called productive if the CDR3 had no stop codons and remained in frame with V and J, and every other rearrangement was called non-productive. Following IMGT convention, CDR3 was defined as the stretch from the second conserved V-encoded cysteine up to the conserved J-encoded phenylalanine. In an earlier analysis of 500 to 650 of the donors, sequences lacking an unambiguous match to a single V gene segment were excluded. In an earlier analysis of roughly 600 of the donors, a V segment was called functional when productive rearrangements were above 56.7%, and segregating when the standard deviation between donors exceeded 5%. A statistical classification framework was built for diagnosing cytomegalovirus status from the catalog of TCR beta chain sequences. In a later analysis, TCR nucleotide sequences were compared against IMGT/GENE-DB human TR gene sequences so that V and J genes could be assigned. In a later analysis, CDR3 sequences and most-parsimonious VDJ recombination scenarios were assigned using the TCRdist pipeline. In a later analysis, each TCR beta chain was defined by its CDR3 amino acid sequence together with its V-gene family, and reads without a unique V-gene family were excluded. A later analysis removed 592 highly shared, low-generation-probability nucleotide sequences to deal with suspected cross-contamination and a sequencing artifact. A later analysis calculated a clonal expansion index for each public chain from normalized within-repertoire ranks of inferred template counts. A later analysis computed generation probabilities with a VDJ recombination model fitted to out-of-frame rearrangements, and checked the results against IGoR. A later analysis scored TCR-TCR, TCR-HLA and TCR-CMV co-occurrence with hypergeometric tests, applying a repertoire-size bias correction to TCR pairs. To estimate false discovery rates, a later analysis permuted the HLA or CMV assignments 20 times. In a later analysis, co-occurring TCRs were grouped using DBSCAN, with TCRdist sequence similarity added in when clustering inside HLA-allele-positive subsets. For co-occurrence clustering, repertoires with fewer than 30,000 or more than 120,000 public chains were excluded, along with four to six repertoires with anomalous nucleotide sharing. The source is immuneACCESS, and TCRdb retained only in-frame sequences with V and J called. Part of the clones is not carried over; for the studies checked, unresolved V genes explain less than half of this, and the remainder is unexplained. D and trimming come from the DNA, and the V and J calls and clone size come from that table. The sample yields more than 150,000 clones; roughly 77% were counted once. Of the sample, 1% falls within the top ten clones.

Sequencing was performed on PBMCs. This TCR came from a woman between 50 and 59 years old in good health and CMV-seropositive.

The sequenced DNA: TGCAGCGTTGACAGGCAAATTCATGGCTACACCTTC. It specifies CSVDRQIHGYTF. The V and J genes are TRBV29-1 and TRBJ1-2; there is no confident call for the D gene. CDR1 and CDR2 were assigned from the germline V gene as SQVTM and ANQGSEA. V lost 3 bases and J lost 6 bases; the stretch between them is 11 bases long. The CDR3 spans 12 residues, from the cysteine through the phenylalanine. CDR3 DNA is the only sequence kept; it has 36 bases, read in frame from the first base.